This T cell receptor beta chain was observed in a study of blood T cell repertoires in COVID-19. About the study: The cDNA or gDNA used as material had been derived from T cells, B-cell-depleted T cells, or PBMCs.

Source study methods: Estimation of nucleated cell counts relied on the amplification of reference gene primers. Only in-frame clones appear in the TCRdb table, and some are missing; sequencing was by immunoSEQ multiplex PCR. The V and J calls and clone size were taken over from that table, and D and trimming were inferred from the DNA. Here the sample spans hundreds of thousands of clones, 88% being singletons. Germline V gives CDR1 SGHNT, CDR2 YYREEE (reference sequence). This CDR3 spans 16 amino acids. Unmatched junction bases numbered 6, after V lost 0 bases and J lost 0 bases. Participants had their cohort set by participant-reported clinical history. Exposed volunteers were people who met a COVID-19 case within 2 weeks before study entry.

The sequenced sample was PBMCs or T cells enriched from blood (not recorded which). This receptor was identified in a woman between 18 and 29 years old who had been exposed to COVID-19. This rearrangement joins TRBV5-4 to TRBJ2-7, with 7 nucleotides matching TRBD1. As DNA, the CDR3 is TGTGCCAGCAGCTTGGGCAGGGGGTCACCCTCCTACGAGCAGTACTTC. It codes for CASSLGRGSPSYEQYF.